This T cell receptor (beta chain) was sequenced during a study of blood T cell repertoires in COVID-19. Study overall: Sources were T cells, B-cell-depleted T cells, or PBMCs; the material itself was cDNA or gDNA.

This CDR3 contains 13 residues. Germline V gene data show CDR1 as KGHSH and CDR2 as LQKENI. J was trimmed by 7 bases and V by 2 bases; bases with no gene match: 5. The method was immunoSEQ multiplex PCR; TCRdb's version includes in-frame clones alone and lacks a portion of them. The sample carries 200,000 to 250,000 clones, around 85% recorded once. V gene TRBV18 combines with J gene TRBJ2-7, with TRBD2 matching 7 bases. The origin of this receptor is an elderly man with acute or convalescent COVID-19. The sample was peripheral blood. CDR3 bases: TGTGCCAGCTCACCAGGCGGGAGACAGGAGCAGTACTTC. Its translation: CASSPGGRQEQYF.